This passage covers 6 T cell receptor beta chains from one sample sequenced in a study of post-analysis software for immune sequencing data. Findings and limits, study-wide: Patients showed TRBV5-6, TRBV5-1 and TRBV20-1 among roughly five TRBV segments more frequent than in controls.

No antigen has been assigned to these receptors. Prepared TCR beta cDNA libraries contained unique molecular identifiers. From the PCR reads, TCRdb called clonotypes with MiXCR, one entry per CDR3 protein. This repertoire shows roughly 650,000 distinct CDR3 sequences, about 60% found once; its top ten account for approximately 11%. The specimen was blood. Receptor source: a girl aged 2 to 9 with multiple sclerosis.

Concerning this clonotype: At one end the junction does not follow the germline gene, possibly because of a read error. The chain uses TRBV10-3 and TRBJ2-4; D may be TRBD1 or TRBD2 (5 bases each). The germline V gene has CDR1 ENHRY and CDR2 SYGVKD. There are 11 residues in the CDR3. The CDR3 region has the DNA TGTGCCACCGGAGGACAAAACACTCAGTACTTC. It encodes CATGGQNTQYF.

This clonotype turned up a few times. The rearrangement uses TRBV7-9 and TRBJ1-2, with a possible D match to TRBD1 (5 bases). Looked up from germline, CDR1 is SEHNR and CDR2 is FQNEAQ (reference sequence). The CDR3 runs 12 residues. V lost 5 bases, J lost 6 bases, and 10 bases lay in between. The DNA of the CDR3 is TGTGCCAGCAGCCACCGAGGGGATGGCTACACCTTC. This encodes CASSHRGDGYTF.

This clonotype was seen more than once but under ten times. The chain carries TRBV7-2 and TRBJ2-7; TRBD2 agrees at 10 bases. This CDR3 has 14 residues. The trim removed 6 bases at V and 4 bases at J, leaving 6 bases unmatched. Germline CDR1 SGHTA, CDR2 FQGNSA. CDR3: CASRSRTSGYEQYF. In DNA, the CDR3 is TGTGCCAGCAGATCCCGGACTAGCGGTTACGAGCAGTACTTC.

The chain recombines TRBV5-6 with TRBJ2-4; weak D call: TRBD1 (6 bases). The germline V and J ends were trimmed by 1 base and 6 bases, with 20 bases remaining between them. Germline lookup yields CDR1 SGHDT and CDR2 YYEEEE. The CDR3 loop spans 17 amino acids. In DNA form, the CDR3 reads TGTGCCAGCAGCTTGATTCCAGGACCCGGGACAACAAACATTCAGTACTTC. Translating it yields CASSLIPGPGTTNIQYF.

The table lists this clonotype with a few counts. V is TRBV12-3 or TRBV12-4 and J is TRBJ2-5, with 7 bases matching TRBD2. This CDR3 region has 15 residues. Trimming cost V 2 bases and J 2 bases; bases outside gene matches: 5. CDR3 loop: CASSLSPGGQETQYF. As DNA, the CDR3 is TGTGCCAGCAGTTTATCCCCGGGGGGTCAAGAGACCCAGTACTTC.

The chain links TRBV11-2 to TRBJ2-1, with 7 bases lining up with TRBD2. This CDR3 is 12 amino acids long. Trimming cost V 4 bases and J 10 bases; bases outside gene matches: 4. Germline assignment: CDR1 SGHAT and CDR2 FQNNGV. This CDR3 reads CASSYTGREQFF. The CDR3 region has the DNA TGTGCCAGCAGCTACACCGGGAGGGAGCAGTTCTTC.